This T cell receptor (beta chain) was identified in a study of regulatory T cells in long-lasting Graves disease. V lost 5 bases and J lost 0; bases outside the gene matches: 19. The CDR3 is 19 residues long. The germline gives CDR1 PRHDT, CDR2 FYEKMQ (reference sequence). Sequencing libraries for TCR beta were prepared with iRepertoire HTBI primers and Arm-PCR of CDR3 regions. TCRdb processed the multiplex PCR reads anew with MiXCR; each CDR3 protein has one entry. The data show approximately 560,000 distinct CDR3 sequences, with 16% seen just once and more than 10% held by the top ten. The table lists this clonotype with a few counts. Regarding time point: newly diagnosed GD, antithyroid drugs for less than 3 months. PBMC-extracted RNA yielded the TCR library. The same sample was also studied in work on T cells in Graves' hyperthyroidism and ophthalmopathy. This second report adds: Calling Graves' hyperthyroidism stable meant ophthalmopathy did not progress within 18 months. With a duration under 2 months, the hyperthyroidism was newly diagnosed in patients aged 18 to 65. Blood shared most expanded thyroid clonotypes above 0.001.

The sample consisted of peripheral blood mononuclear cells (PBMCs), taken at new diagnosis, from a patient treated with antithyroid drugs. The chain has TRBV13 and TRBJ2-7, with 7 bases matching TRBD2. The TCR comes from a man between 18 and 29 years old with Graves disease. The CDR3 loop is CASSPLRKRDSLLSYEQYF. CDR3 DNA: TGTGCCAGCAGCCCCCTAAGAAAGCGGGATTCCCTCCTCTCCTACGAGCAGTACTTC.